The 2 T cell receptor beta chains given below trace back to one sample, sequenced in a study of T cells in women clearing cervical HPV infection. Sequencing used immunoSEQ multiplex PCR; TCRdb keeps in-frame clones, though not all of them. Its table records about 34,000 clones. Source material: blood buffy coat. The source is a woman between 18 and 70 years old with a cervical HPV16 infection that either progressed to CIN3+ or cleared (not recorded which).

A note on this clone: The read terminates 3 residues ahead of where the CDR3 ends, so the germline J gene completes it. This chain joins TRBV5-1 and TRBJ1-4; a possible D gene is TRBD1 (6 bases). V shed 5 bases and J shed 0 bases, with 14 bases lying between them. This CDR3 has 16 amino acids. Germline CDR1 reads SGHRS; CDR2 reads YFSETQ. Partial CDR3 DNA: TGCGCCAGCAGGGCTTTACCAGGGGCAACTAATGAAAAA. It translates to CASRALPGATNEK. The complete CDR3 reads CASRALPGATNEKLFF.

Details on this clone: The read falls 3 residues short of the CDR3 end, and the missing part is taken from the germline J gene. The chain employs TRBV13 and TRBJ2-5; D gene ambiguous. CDR1 and CDR2 (germline): PRHDT, FYEKMQ (reference sequence). The CDR3 extends over 13 amino acids. V shed 4 bases and J shed 5 bases, with 11 bases lying between them. Incomplete CDR3 DNA: TGTGCCAGCAGCTCGCGCAATTCGGAGACC. Protein sequence: CASSSRNSET. The CDR3, in full, reads CASSSRNSETQYF.